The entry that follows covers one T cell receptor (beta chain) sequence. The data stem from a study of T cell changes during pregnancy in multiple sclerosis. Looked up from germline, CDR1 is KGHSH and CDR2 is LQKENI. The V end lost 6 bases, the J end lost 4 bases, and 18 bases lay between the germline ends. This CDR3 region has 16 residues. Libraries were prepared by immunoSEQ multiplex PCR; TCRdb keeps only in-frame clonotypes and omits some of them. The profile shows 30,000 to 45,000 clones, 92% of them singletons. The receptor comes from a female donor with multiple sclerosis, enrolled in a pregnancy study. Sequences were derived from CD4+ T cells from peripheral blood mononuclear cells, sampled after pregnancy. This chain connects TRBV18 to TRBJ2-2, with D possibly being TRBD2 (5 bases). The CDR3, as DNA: TGTGCCAGCTCTCCCTCGGGGTTCGAGCCCACCGGGGAGCTGTTTTTT. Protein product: CASSPSGFEPTGELFF.